The T cell receptor beta chain described here comes from a study of cytomegalovirus exposure and HLA in healthy donors. Study-wide points: Most TCR sequences showed up rarely, but some public TCRs showed up in many donors. The Asian-associated ancestry cluster reportedly had fewer N-insertions than the approximately 690-donor mean in a later analysis. A highly shared variant cluster was judged a likely technical artifact. Later analysis placed DRB1 highest and HLA-C lowest in TCR association rates, which differed by HLA locus.

With 60 Vbeta and 13 Jbeta primers, the PCR was carried out. Repertoires were generated with immunoSEQ multiplex PCR, while TCRdb's copy carries only in-frame clones and drops some. The sample lists 100,000 or so clones, approximately 69% occurring once. On this clone: Its antigen is not known.

The sequencing input was PBMCs. The source is a man aged 25 to 40 in good health and CMV-seronegative.

CDR3 protein: CASSSQGNEQFF. The CDR3 region has the DNA TGTGCCAGCAGCTCACAGGGCAATGAGCAGTTCTTC. J is TRBJ2-1 and V is TRBV11-2; perhaps TRBD1 as D (6 bases). Germline assignment: CDR1 SGHAT and CDR2 FQNNGV. Trimming shortened V by 4 bases and J by 6 bases, and 7 bases separated the two germline ends. This CDR3 contains 12 residues.